Following are 4 T cell receptor beta chains from one sample sequenced in a study of identical twins. TCRdb reanalysed the 5' RACE reads using MiXCR and keeps one entry per CDR3 protein. The sample shows 1.5 million to 2 million distinct CDR3 sequences, around a third of them seen only once. The specimen was cord blood. All receptors derive from a newborn girl in good health.

This sequence joins TRBV28 and TRBJ1-2; 9 bases are a match to TRBD1. This CDR3 contains 15 residues. V shed 6 bases, J shed 7 bases, and the junction held 12 bases outside the gene matches. Germline loops: CDR1 MDHEN, CDR2 SYDVKM. CDR3 bases: TGTGCCAGCAGACCTCGAGGACAGGGGATTTCTGGCTACACCTTC. Protein sequence: CASRPRGQGISGYTF.

This clonotype was seen more than once but under ten times. The chain joins TRBV12-3 or TRBV12-4 to TRBJ1-4, with D unclear. This CDR3 has 15 residues. Trimming cost V 6 bases and J 4 bases, with 15 bases left between them. The CDR3 DNA reads as TGTGCCAGCAGCCCCGGATTGGACGGTAATGAAAAACTGTTTTTT. Translation gives CASSPGLDGNEKLFF.

In this sample, this clonotype turned up a few times. This chain links TRBV7-2 with TRBJ2-1, with 13 bases that match TRBD2. V shed 5 bases and J 6 bases; nucleotides not matched to a gene: 1. The CDR3 covers 14 residues. Looked up from germline, CDR1 is SGHTA and CDR2 is FQGNSA. The chain's CDR3 is CASSGTSGTNEQFF. As DNA, the CDR3 is TGTGCCAGCAGCGGGACTAGCGGGACCAATGAGCAGTTCTTC.

This clonotype was detected a few times. The CDR3 bases are TGCAGTGCCCTACTAACCCTAGCGGGGGGGCTCGAGCAGTACTTC. Protein: CSALLTLAGGLEQYF. J is TRBJ2-5 and V is TRBV20-1; 12 bases are shared with TRBD2. The DNA end is a closer match to TRBJ2-7, so the J assignment may be wrong. CDR1 DFQATT and CDR2 SNEGSKA come from the germline V gene (reference sequence). The CDR3 consists of 15 residues.